This record covers a single TCR beta chain. The data belong to a study of blood T cell repertoires in COVID-19. How the authors handled the data: Reference gene primer amplification in the assay estimated nucleated cell counts. Libraries were prepared by immunoSEQ multiplex PCR; TCRdb keeps only in-frame clonotypes and omits some of them. The V and J calls and clone size come from that table; D and trimming were worked out from the DNA. The sample yields 130,000 to 150,000 clones, 84% seen once. The sample comprised peripheral blood. The source is a human donor in a cohort sampled during active COVID-19.

The CDR3 bases are TGTGCCAGCAGCCCTAGCGGGGGGTGGAAGTATTTT. This codes for CASSPSGGWKYF. The rearrangement uses TRBV7-3 and TRBJ2-3, with 11 nucleotides matching TRBD2. The CDR3 loop spans 12 amino acids. V was clipped by 5 bases and J by 13 bases; unmatched bases: 5. The germline gives CDR1 SGHTA, CDR2 FQGTGA.